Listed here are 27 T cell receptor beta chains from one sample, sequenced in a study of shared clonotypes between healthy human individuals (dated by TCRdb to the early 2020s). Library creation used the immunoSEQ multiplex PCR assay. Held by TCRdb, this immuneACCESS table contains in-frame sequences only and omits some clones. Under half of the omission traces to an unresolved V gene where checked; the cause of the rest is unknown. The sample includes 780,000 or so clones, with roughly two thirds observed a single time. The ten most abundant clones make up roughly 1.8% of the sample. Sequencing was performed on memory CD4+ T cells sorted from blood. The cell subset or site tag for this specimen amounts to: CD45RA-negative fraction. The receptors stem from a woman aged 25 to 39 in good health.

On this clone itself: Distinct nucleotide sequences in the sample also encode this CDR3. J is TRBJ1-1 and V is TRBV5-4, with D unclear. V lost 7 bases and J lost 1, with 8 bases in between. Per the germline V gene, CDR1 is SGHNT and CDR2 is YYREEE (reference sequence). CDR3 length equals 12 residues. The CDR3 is CASSSPNTEAFF. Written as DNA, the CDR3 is TGTGCCAGCTCTTCACCGAACACTGAAGCTTTCTTT.

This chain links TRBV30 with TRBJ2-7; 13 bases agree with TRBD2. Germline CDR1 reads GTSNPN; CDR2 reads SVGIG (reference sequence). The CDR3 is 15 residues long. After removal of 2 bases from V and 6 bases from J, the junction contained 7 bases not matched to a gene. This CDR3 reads CAWSKPWTSGSEQYF. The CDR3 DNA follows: TGTGCCTGGAGTAAGCCCTGGACTAGCGGGAGCGAGCAGTACTTC.

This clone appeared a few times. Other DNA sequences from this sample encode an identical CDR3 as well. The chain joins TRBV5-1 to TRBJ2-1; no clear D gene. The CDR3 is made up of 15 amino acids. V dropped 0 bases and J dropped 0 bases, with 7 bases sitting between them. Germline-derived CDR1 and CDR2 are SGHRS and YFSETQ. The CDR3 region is CASSLASSSYNEQFF. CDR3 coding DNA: TGCGCCAGCAGCTTGGCGTCCAGCTCCTACAATGAGCAGTTCTTC.

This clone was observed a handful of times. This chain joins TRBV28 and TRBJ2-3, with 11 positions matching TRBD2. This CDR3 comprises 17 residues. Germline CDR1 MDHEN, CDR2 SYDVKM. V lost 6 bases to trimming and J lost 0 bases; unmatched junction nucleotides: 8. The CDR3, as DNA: TGTGCCAGCAGACTAGCGGGAGTGACGTTGAGCACAGATACGCAGTATTTT. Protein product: CASRLAGVTLSTDTQYF. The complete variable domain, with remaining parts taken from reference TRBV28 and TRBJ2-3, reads DVKVTQSSRYLVKRTGEKVFLECVQDMDHENMFWYRQDPGLGLRLIYFSYDVKMKEKGDIPEGYSVSREKKERFSLILESASTNQTSMYLCASRLAGVTLSTDTQYFGPGTRLTVL.

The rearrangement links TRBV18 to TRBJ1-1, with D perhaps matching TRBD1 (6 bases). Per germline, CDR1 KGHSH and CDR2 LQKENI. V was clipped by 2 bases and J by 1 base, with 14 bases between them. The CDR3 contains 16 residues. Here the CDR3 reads CASSPKLGGQNTEAFF. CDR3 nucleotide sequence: TGTGCCAGCTCACCAAAATTAGGGGGGCAGAACACTGAAGCTTTCTTT.

The CDR3 coding sequence is TGTGCCAGCCAAGGACTAGTCTCTGGAAACACCATATATTTT. Amino acids: CASQGLVSGNTIYF. This chain links TRBV19 with TRBJ1-3; D is unresolved. Trimming removed 9 bases from V and 0 bases from J, with 12 bases in between. The CDR3 length is 14 residues. CDR1 LNHDA and CDR2 SQIVND come from the germline V gene (reference sequence).

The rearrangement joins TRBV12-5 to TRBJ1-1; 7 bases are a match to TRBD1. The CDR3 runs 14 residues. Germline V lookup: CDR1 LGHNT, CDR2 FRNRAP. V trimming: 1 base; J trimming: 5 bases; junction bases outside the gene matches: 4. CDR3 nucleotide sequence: TGTGCTAGTGGTTTGGAGGGGGCGAGGACTGAAGCTTTCTTT. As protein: CASGLEGARTEAFF.

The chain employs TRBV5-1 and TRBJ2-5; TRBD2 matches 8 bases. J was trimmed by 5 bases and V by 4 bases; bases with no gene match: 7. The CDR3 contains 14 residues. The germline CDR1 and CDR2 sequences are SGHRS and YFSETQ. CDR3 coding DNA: TGCGCCAGCAGCGCCATGACTAGCGAGGAGACCCAGTACTTC. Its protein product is CASSAMTSEETQYF.

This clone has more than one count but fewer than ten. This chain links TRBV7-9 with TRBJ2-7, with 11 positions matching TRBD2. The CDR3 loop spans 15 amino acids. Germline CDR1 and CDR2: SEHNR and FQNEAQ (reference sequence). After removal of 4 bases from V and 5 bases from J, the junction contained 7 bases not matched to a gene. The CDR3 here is CASSSWTSGSDEQYF. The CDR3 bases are TGTGCCAGCAGCTCCTGGACTAGCGGGTCCGACGAGCAGTACTTC. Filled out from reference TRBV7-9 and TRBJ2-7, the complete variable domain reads DTGVSQNPRHKITKRGQNVTFRCDPISEHNRLYWYRQTLGQGPEFLTYFQNEAQLEKSRLLSDRFSAERPKGSFSTLEIQRTEQGDSAMYLCASSSWTSGSDEQYFGPGTRLTVT.

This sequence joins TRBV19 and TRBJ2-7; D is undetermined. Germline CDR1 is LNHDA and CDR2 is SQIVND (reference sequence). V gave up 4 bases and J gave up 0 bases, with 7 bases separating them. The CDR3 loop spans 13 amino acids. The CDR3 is CASSNSNSYEQYF. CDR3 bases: TGTGCCAGTAGTAATTCTAACTCCTACGAGCAGTACTTC.

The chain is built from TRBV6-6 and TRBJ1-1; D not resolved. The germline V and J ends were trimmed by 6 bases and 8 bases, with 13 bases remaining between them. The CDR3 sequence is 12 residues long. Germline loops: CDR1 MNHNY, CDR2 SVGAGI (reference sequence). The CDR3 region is CASRLQDLEAFF. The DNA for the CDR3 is TGTGCCAGCAGACTTCAGGATCTGGAAGCTTTCTTT.

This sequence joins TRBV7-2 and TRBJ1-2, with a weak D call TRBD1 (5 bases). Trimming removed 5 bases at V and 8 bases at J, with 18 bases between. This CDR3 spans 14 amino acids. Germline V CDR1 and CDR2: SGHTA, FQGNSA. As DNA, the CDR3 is TGTGCCAGCAGCAAACATGGGGGTCTGTTGGGCTACACCTTC. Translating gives CASSKHGGLLGYTF.

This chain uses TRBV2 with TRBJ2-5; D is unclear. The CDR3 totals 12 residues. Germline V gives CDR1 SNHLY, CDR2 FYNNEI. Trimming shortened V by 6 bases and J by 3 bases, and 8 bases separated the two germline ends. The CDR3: CASRGPKETQYF. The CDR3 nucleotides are TGTGCCAGCAGGGGCCCCAAAGAGACCCAGTACTTC.

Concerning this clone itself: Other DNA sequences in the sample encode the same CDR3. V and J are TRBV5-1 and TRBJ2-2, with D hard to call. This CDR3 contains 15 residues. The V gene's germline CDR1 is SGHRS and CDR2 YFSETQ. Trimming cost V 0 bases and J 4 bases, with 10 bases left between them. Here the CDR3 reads CASSLEGLVTGELFF. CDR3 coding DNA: TGCGCCAGCAGCTTGGAAGGGTTGGTCACCGGGGAGCTGTTTTTT. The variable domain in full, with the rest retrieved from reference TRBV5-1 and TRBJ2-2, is KAGVTQTPRYLIKTRGQQVTLSCSPISGHRSVSWYQQTPGQGLQFLFEYFSETQRNKGNFPGRFSGRQFSNSRSEMNVSTLELGDSALYLCASSLEGLVTGELFFGEGSRLTVL.

CDR3 nucleotides: TGTGCCAGCAGTCCGCAGAAACCGCCCTACGAGCAGTACTTC. Protein product: CASSPQKPPYEQYF. J is TRBJ2-7 and V is TRBV28; D ambiguous. The germline V gene encodes CDR1 MDHEN and CDR2 SYDVKM. V lost 5 bases and J 2 bases, leaving 13 bases between the germline ends. The CDR3 runs 14 residues.

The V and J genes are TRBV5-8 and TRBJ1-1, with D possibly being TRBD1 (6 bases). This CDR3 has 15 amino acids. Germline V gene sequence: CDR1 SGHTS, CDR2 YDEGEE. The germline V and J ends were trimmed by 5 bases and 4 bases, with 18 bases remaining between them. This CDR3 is CASSFLGGAGTEAFF. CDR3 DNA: TGTGCCAGCAGTTTCCTCGGGGGGGCGGGCACTGAAGCTTTCTTT.

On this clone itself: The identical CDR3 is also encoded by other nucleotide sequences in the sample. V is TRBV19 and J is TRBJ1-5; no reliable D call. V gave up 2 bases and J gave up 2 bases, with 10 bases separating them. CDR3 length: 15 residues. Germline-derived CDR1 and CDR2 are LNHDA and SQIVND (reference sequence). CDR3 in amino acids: CASSITGSGNQPQHF. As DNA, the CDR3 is TGTGCCAGTAGTATAACTGGGAGCGGCAATCAGCCCCAGCATTTT.

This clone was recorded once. Here the CDR3 DNA reads TGTGCCAGCAGCCAACCCACTCTAGCGGGTTCTGTTAATGAGCAGTTCTTC. Encoded protein: CASSQPTLAGSVNEQFF. The rearrangement joins TRBV27 to TRBJ2-1; 8 bases fit TRBD2. V lost 6 bases to trimming and J lost 7 bases; unmatched junction nucleotides: 17. This CDR3 comprises 17 residues. Germline values: CDR1 MNHEY, CDR2 SMNVEV (reference sequence).

CDR3 loop: CASSTRLAGVQTQYF. The DNA of the CDR3 is TGTGCCAGCAGTACCCGACTAGCGGGAGTGCAAACGCAGTATTTT. The chain has TRBV27 and TRBJ2-3; 12 bases are shared with TRBD2. The J segment lost 9 bases and the V segment lost 5 bases, leaving 9 bases of the junction unmatched. The V gene's germline CDR1 is MNHEY and CDR2 SMNVEV (reference sequence). The CDR3 has 15 residues.

CDR3 sequence: CASIGTSGTDTQYF. The CDR3 region has the DNA TGTGCCAGCATTGGGACTAGCGGCACAGATACGCAGTATTTT. J is TRBJ2-3 and V is TRBV6-6, with 10 bases lining up with TRBD2. CDR1 and CDR2 (germline): MNHNY, SVGAGI (reference sequence). V trimming: 7 bases; J trimming: 1 base; junction bases outside the gene matches: 2. The CDR3 has 14 amino acids.

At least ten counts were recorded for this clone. CDR3 amino acids: CASSTPGRESNEQFF. In nucleotides, the CDR3 is TGTGCCAGCAGCACCCCCGGGCGGGAGAGCAATGAGCAGTTCTTC. This sequence joins TRBV7-6 and TRBJ2-1; 7 nucleotides line up with TRBD2. The CDR3 covers 15 residues. Germline V gene sequence: CDR1 SGHVS, CDR2 FNYEAQ. Losses at the gene ends were 5 bases for V and 6 bases for J; bases not matched to a gene: 10.

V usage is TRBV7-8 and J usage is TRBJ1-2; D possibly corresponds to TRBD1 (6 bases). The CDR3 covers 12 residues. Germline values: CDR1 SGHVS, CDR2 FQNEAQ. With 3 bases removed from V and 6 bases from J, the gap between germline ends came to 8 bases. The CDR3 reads CASSFRGHGYTF. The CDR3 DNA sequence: TGTGCCAGCAGCTTCAGGGGTCATGGCTACACCTTC.

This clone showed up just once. The CDR3, as DNA: TGCGCCAGCAGGGGTAGCGGGAGAAAAACAGATACGCAGTATTTT. It specifies CASRGSGRKTDTQYF. The V gene is TRBV4-1, the J gene TRBJ2-3; TRBD2 aligns across 9 bases. The CDR3 length is 15 residues. Germline CDR1 and CDR2: MGHRA and YSYEKL. The V gene end was trimmed by 6 bases and the J gene end by 3 bases; junction bases not matched to a gene: 7.

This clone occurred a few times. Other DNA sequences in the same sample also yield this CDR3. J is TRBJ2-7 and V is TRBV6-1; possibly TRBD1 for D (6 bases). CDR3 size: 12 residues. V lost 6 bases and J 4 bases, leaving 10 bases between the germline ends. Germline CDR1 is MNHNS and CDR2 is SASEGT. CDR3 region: CASSEQGYEQYF. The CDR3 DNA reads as TGTGCCAGCAGCGAACAGGGTTACGAGCAGTACTTC.

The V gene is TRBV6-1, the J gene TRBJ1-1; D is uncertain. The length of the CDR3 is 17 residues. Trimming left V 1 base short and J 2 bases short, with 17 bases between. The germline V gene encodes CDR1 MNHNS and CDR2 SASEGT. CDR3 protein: CASSEVLTPPRNTEAFF. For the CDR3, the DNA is TGTGCCAGCAGTGAAGTGCTGACACCGCCTCGAAACACTGAAGCTTTCTTT.

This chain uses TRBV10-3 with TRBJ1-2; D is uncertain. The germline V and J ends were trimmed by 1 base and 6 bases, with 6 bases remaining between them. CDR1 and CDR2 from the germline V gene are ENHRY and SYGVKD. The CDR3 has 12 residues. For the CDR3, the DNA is TGTGCCATCAGTGAGTTAAGTGATGGCTACACCTTC. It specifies CAISELSDGYTF.

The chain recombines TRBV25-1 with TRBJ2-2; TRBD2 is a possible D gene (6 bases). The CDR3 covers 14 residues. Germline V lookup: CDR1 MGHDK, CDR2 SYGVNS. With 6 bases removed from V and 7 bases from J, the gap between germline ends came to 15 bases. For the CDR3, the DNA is TGTGCCAGCAGCCAACTAGCCGGTAGCGGGGAGCTGTTTTTT. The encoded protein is CASSQLAGSGELFF. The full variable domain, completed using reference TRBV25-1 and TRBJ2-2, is EADIYQTPRYLVIGTGKKITLECSQTMGHDKMYWYQQDPGMELHLIHYSYGVNSTEKGDLSSESTVSRIRTEHFPLTLESARPSHTSQYLCASSQLAGSGELFFGEGSRLTVL.